Listed below are T cell receptor beta chains from one sample, sequenced in a study of chronic HIV infection and antiretroviral therapy. TCRdb redid the calling of the 5' RACE reads with MiXCR, one entry per CDR3 protein. The sample yields roughly 48,000 distinct CDR3 sequences, about 20% seen once. The sequenced sample consisted of peripheral blood. These receptors all stem from an adult who had HIV and had not received antiretroviral therapy, or was an uninfected healthy control (not recorded which). Both conserved end residues are part of each CDR3. The D gene is left open where the match is weak.

J gene | CDR3 length | V gene | D gene | CDR3 protein
TRBJ2-7 | 15 | TRBV27 | - | CASSQGGPHYYEQYF
TRBJ2-7 | 14 | TRBV28 | - | CASSSSWGPYEQYF
TRBJ2-2 | 16 | TRBV21-1 | - | CASSNRSDSGPGELFF
TRBJ1-5 | 16 | TRBV28 | - | CASSPALDSSNQPQHF
TRBJ1-1 | 15 | TRBV20-1 | - | CSARETGTVNTEAFF
TRBJ1-2 | 12 | TRBV6-6 | - | CASSYSKTTYTF
TRBJ2-7 | 16 | TRBV7-9 | TRBD1 | CASSFPRQGVSYEQYF
TRBJ2-7 | 13 | TRBV28 | - | CASSPWPTYEQYF
TRBJ1-6 | 14 | TRBV28 | - | CASSLRGGNSPLHF
TRBJ2-5 | 16 | TRBV28 | TRBD2 | CASSLPSLAGQETQYF
TRBJ2-2 | 16 | TRBV29-1 | TRBD1 | CSVEALDRSAAGELFF
TRBJ1-1 | 14 | TRBV28 | - | CASSSPSLNTEAFF
TRBJ2-7 | 14 | TRBV20-1 | TRBD2 | CSAPPTGRVYEQYF
TRBJ1-1 | 12 | TRBV7-9 | - | CASVLGNTEAFF
TRBJ1-6 | 16 | TRBV20-1 | - | CSAREGGKTYNSPLHF
TRBJ2-7 | 14 | TRBV29-1 | - | CSVEARSGANEQYF
TRBJ1-1 | 14 | TRBV28 | - | CASRFAGKDTEAFF
TRBJ2-2 | 15 | TRBV2 | - | CASSARAANTGELFF
TRBJ1-2 | 14 | TRBV28 | TRBD1 | CASTWDRVSYGYTF
TRBJ1-1 | 14 | TRBV28 | - | CASSLGVRNTEAFF
TRBJ2-1 | 15 | TRBV29-1 | TRBD2 | CSVELGGRPGREQFF
TRBJ2-7 | 13 | TRBV11-1 | - | CASSRSRNYEQYF
TRBJ2-2 | 19 | TRBV19 | TRBD2 | CASSIVPGLAGRSTGELFF
TRBJ1-1 | 17 | TRBV6-5 | - | CASSYRAVSGQTTEAFF
TRBJ1-2 | 13 | TRBV28 | TRBD1 | CASSFGTGGGYTF
TRBJ2-3 | 15 | TRBV4-2 | TRBD2 | CASSHGLAGGDTQYF
TRBJ1-2 | 18 | TRBV28 | TRBD1 | CASSLSFSGQGGIYGYTF
TRBJ1-3 | 16 | TRBV7-9 | - | CASSPPGTRSGNTIYF
TRBJ2-1 | 16 | TRBV3-1 | - | CASSQESGVGDNEQFF